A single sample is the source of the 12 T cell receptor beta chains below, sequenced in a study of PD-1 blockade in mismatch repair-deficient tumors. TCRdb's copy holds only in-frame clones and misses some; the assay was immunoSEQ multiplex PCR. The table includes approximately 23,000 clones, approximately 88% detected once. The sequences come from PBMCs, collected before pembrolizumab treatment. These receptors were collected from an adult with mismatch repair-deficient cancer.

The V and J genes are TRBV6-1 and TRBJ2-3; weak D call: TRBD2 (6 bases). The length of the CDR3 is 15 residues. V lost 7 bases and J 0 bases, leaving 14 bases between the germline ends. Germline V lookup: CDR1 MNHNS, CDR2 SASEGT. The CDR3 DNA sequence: TGTGCCAGCATGCGGATAGCGGCGAGCACAGATACGCAGTATTTT. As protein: CASMRIAASTDTQYF.

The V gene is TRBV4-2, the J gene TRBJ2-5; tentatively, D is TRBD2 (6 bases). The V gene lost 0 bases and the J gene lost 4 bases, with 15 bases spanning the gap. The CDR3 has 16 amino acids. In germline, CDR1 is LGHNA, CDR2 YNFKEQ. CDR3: CASSQDLTGAGETQYF. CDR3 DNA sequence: TGTGCCAGCAGCCAAGATCTTACGGGAGCGGGAGAGACCCAGTACTTC.

CDR3 nucleotide sequence: TGTGCCACCAGCGGAACAGGGACCAGAGGAGAGACCCAGTACTTC. Its protein product is CATSGTGTRGETQYF. The J gene is TRBJ2-5, the V gene TRBV15, with D perhaps TRBD1 (6 bases). Deletions cut 5 bases from V and 4 bases from J, with 17 bases between. Germline values: CDR1 LNHNV, CDR2 YYDKDF (reference sequence). The CDR3 loop spans 15 amino acids.

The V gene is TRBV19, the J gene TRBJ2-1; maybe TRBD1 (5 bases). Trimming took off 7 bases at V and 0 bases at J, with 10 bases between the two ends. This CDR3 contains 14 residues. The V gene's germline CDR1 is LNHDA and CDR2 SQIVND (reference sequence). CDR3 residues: CASKQGPSYNEQFF. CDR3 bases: TGTGCCAGTAAGCAGGGCCCCTCCTACAATGAGCAGTTCTTC.

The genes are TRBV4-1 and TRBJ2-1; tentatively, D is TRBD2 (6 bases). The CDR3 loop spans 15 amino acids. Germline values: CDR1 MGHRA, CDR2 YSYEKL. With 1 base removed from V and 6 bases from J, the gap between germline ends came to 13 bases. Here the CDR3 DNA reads TGCGCCAGCAGCCAAGGTGCGGGGTGGGCCAATGAGCAGTTCTTC. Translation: CASSQGAGWANEQFF.

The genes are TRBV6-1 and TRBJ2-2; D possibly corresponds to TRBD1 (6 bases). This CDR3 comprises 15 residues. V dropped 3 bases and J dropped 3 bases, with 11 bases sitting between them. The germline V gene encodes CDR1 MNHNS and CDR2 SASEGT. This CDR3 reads CASSEIQGDTGELFF. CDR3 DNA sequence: TGTGCCAGCAGTGAGATACAGGGAGACACCGGGGAGCTGTTTTTT.

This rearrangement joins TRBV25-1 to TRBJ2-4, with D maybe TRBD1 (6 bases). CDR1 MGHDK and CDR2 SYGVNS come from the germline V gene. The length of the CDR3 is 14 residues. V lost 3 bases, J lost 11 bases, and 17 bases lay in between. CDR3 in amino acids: CASSDLQGERVQYF. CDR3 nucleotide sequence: TGTGCCAGCAGTGACCTACAGGGAGAAAGGGTTCAGTACTTC.

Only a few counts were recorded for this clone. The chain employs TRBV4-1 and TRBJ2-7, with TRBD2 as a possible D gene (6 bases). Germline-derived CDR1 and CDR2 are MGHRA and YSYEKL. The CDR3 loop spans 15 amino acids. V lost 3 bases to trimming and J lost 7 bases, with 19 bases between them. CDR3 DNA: TGCGCCAGCAGCCATTTAGTGCGGGGAGCCTTGGAGCAGTACTTC. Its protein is CASSHLVRGALEQYF.

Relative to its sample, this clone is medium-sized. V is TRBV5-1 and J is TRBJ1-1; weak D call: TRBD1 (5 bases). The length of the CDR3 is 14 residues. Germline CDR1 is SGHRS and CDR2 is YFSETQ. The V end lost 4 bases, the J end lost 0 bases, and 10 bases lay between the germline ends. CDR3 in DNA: TGCGCCAGCAGCGGGGAGGGACTGAACACTGAAGCTTTCTTT. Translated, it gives CASSGEGLNTEAFF. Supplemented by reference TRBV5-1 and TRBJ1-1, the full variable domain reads KAGVTQTPRYLIKTRGQQVTLSCSPISGHRSVSWYQQTPGQGLQFLFEYFSETQRNKGNFPGRFSGRQFSNSRSEMNVSTLELGDSALYLCASSGEGLNTEAFFGQGTRLTVV.

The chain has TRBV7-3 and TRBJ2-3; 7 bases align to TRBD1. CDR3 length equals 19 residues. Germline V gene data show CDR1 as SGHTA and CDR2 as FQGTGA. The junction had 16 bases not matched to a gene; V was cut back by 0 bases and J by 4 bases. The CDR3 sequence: CASSLTFRSWGQGADTQYF. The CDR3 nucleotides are TGTGCCAGCAGCTTAACGTTTCGGAGCTGGGGGCAGGGGGCAGATACGCAGTATTTT. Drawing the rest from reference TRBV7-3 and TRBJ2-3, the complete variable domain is GAGVSQTPSNKVTEKGKYVELRCDPISGHTALYWYRQSLGQGPEFLIYFQGTGAADDSGLPNDRFFAVRPEGSVSTLKIQRTERGDSAVYLCASSLTFRSWGQGADTQYFGPGTRLTVL.

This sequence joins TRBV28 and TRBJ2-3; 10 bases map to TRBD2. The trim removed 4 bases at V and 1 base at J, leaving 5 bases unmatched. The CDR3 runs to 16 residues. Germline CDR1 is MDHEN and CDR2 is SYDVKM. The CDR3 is CASSSASGGGTDTQYF. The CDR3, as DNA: TGTGCCAGCAGTTCGGCTAGCGGGGGAGGCACAGATACGCAGTATTTT.

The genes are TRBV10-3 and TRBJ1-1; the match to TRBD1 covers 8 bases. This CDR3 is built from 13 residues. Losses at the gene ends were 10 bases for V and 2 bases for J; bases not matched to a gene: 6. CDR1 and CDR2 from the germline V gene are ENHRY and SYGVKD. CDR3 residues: CASRQGINTEAFF. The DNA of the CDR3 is TGTGCCAGCCGACAGGGGATAAACACTGAAGCTTTCTTT.